A selection of T cell receptor beta chains follows, all from one sample in a study of T cells in Graves' hyperthyroidism and ophthalmopathy. MiXCR was run by TCRdb on the multiplex PCR reads, yielding one entry per CDR3 protein. Of hundreds of thousands of distinct CDR3 sequences in the sample, just under 20% were seen once. The sequencing sample was made of blood. The receptors derive from a man in his forties with Graves' ophthalmopathy. The CDR3 runs from the conserved cysteine through the conserved F or W. D genes are given only for firm matches. A clone size is listed for some rows: how often the clone was seen (once, few, many), or a class if it is expanded.

clone size	D gene	V gene	J gene	CDR3 DNA	CDR3 protein
-	-	TRBV25-1	TRBJ1-1	TGTGCCAGCAGTCCACTGGGGGCGAACACTGAAGCTTTCTTT	CASSPLGANTEAFF
many	TRBD2	TRBV12-3/TRBV12-4	TRBJ2-3	TGTGCCAGCAGTTCAACGGGGGGAATCACAGATACGCAGTATTTT	CASSSTGGITDTQYF
-	-	TRBV7-3	TRBJ2-5	TGTGCCAGCAGCTCCCAGGGTCCACCGGGAACCCAGTACTTC	CASSSQGPPGTQYF
few	TRBD1	TRBV11-2	TRBJ1-4	TGTGCCAGCAGCTTCGGACAGGGGGCTAAAGAAAAACTGTTTTTT	CASSFGQGAKEKLFF
-	-	TRBV5-1	TRBJ2-3	TGCGCCAGCAGCTTGGCTGGGGACGGGGTTGGCACAGATACGCAGTATTTT	CASSLAGDGVGTDTQYF
-	-	TRBV7-2	TRBJ1-1	TGTGCCAGCAGCTTACGGCGGAACACCATGAACACTGAAGCTTTCTTT	CASSLRRNTMNTEAFF
-	TRBD2	TRBV29-1	TRBJ2-5	TGCAGCGCCCCCACGGGTGCTAGCGGGGGGCAAGAGACCCAGTACTTC	CSAPTGASGGQETQYF
-	TRBD2	TRBV3-1	TRBJ2-1	TGTGCCAGCAGCCCTCGAGCTAGCGGGAGCAATGAGCAGTTCTTC	CASSPRASGSNEQFF
-	-	TRBV20-1	TRBJ1-5	TGCAGTGCTAGAGAGGGACACCCGGCCGATCAGCCCCAGCATTTT	CSAREGHPADQPQHF
many	TRBD2	TRBV18	TRBJ2-5	TGTGCCAGCTCACTGATACGGGATTCCGGGAGGGAGACCCAGTACTTC	CASSLIRDSGRETQYF
-	TRBD2	TRBV5-4	TRBJ2-3	TGTGCCAGCAGCGGGGGACTAGCGGGAGGGATTACAGATACGCAGTATTTT	CASSGGLAGGITDTQYF
many	-	TRBV29-1	TRBJ2-5	TGCAGCGTTCCACCCGACAGGACGGAGACCCAGTACTTC	CSVPPDRTETQYF
few	-	TRBV9	TRBJ2-3	TGTGCCAGCAGCGTAGACGGTTTGACAGATACGCAGTATTTT	CASSVDGLTDTQYF
few	-	TRBV20-1	TRBJ2-3	TGCAGTGCTGGCCTGTGGGGGGTAGGTGATACGCAGTATTTT	CSAGLWGVGDTQYF
-	TRBD2	TRBV20-1	TRBJ2-7	TGCAGTGTAGGCGGACTAGCGGGAGTCCGTGAGCAGTACTTC	CSVGGLAGVREQYF
-	TRBD1	TRBV10-3	TRBJ1-6	TGTGCCATCAGTTCGACAGGGGTGGATTCACCCCTCCACTTT	CAISSTGVDSPLHF
many	-	TRBV2	TRBJ1-3	TGTGCCAGCAGTGGGATGAGGGGCGCGGGAAACACCATATATTTT	CASSGMRGAGNTIYF
many	TRBD1	TRBV6-1	TRBJ2-3	TGTGCCAGCAGCGTTCGGGACAGACACACAGATACGCAGTATTTT	CASSVRDRHTDTQYF
many	-	TRBV11-2	TRBJ2-7	TGTGCCAGCAGCTCTACCCGACAGCCGGGAGCCTACGAGCAGTACTTC	CASSSTRQPGAYEQYF
few	TRBD2	TRBV28	TRBJ2-1	TGTGCCAGCAGTTTTATAGCGGGAGACCCCTCTAACAATGAGCAGTTCTTC	CASSFIAGDPSNNEQFF
many	-	TRBV11-2	TRBJ2-2	TGTGCCAGCAGCGCCTTGGCGGGACCACTAATCCGTGGGGAGCTGTTTTTT	CASSALAGPLIRGELFF
few	TRBD2	TRBV20-1	TRBJ2-7	TGCAGTGCTTTACCGGCGGGAGGGCCTAACGAGCAGTACTTC	CSALPAGGPNEQYF
few	-	TRBV9	TRBJ2-1	TGTGCCAGCAGCGTGGGCGGGACCTACAATGAGCAGTTCTTC	CASSVGGTYNEQFF
few	TRBD1	TRBV24-1	TRBJ2-2	TGTGCCACCAGTGATTTGGTCGGACAGGGGAGCACCGGGGAGCTGTTTTTT	CATSDLVGQGSTGELFF
many	-	TRBV18	TRBJ2-1	TGTGCCAGCTCACCACTCGGGGTTAATGAGCAGTTCTTC	CASSPLGVNEQFF
many	-	TRBV11-2	TRBJ1-2	TGTGCCAGCAGCTTAGATGTCCGAGGGAGTGGCTACACCTTC	CASSLDVRGSGYTF
-	-	TRBV7-2	TRBJ2-6	TGTGCCAGCAGCTTGCATTCTGGGGCCAACGTCCTGACTTTC	CASSLHSGANVLTF
-	-	TRBV7-9	TRBJ1-3	TGTGCCAGCAGCCCGCCACTGAGCTCTGGAAACACCATATATTTT	CASSPPLSSGNTIYF
many	-	TRBV20-1	TRBJ2-3	TGCAGTGCGCGAAGGAAACACGCCACAGATACGCAGTATTTT	CSARRKHATDTQYF
many	TRBD2	TRBV7-2	TRBJ2-5	TGTGCCAGCAGCTTGCGGGGGGGGCCCCGAGGGGAGACCCAGTACTTC	CASSLRGGPRGETQYF
once	TRBD1	TRBV7-8	TRBJ1-3	TGTGCCAGCAGCTTGGGACAGCAAGTCTCTGGAAACACCATATATTTT	CASSLGQQVSGNTIYF
many	-	TRBV20-1	TRBJ2-5	TGCAGTGCTAGAGATTGGCGGGCCCCAGGATGGGAGACCCAGTACTTC	CSARDWRAPGWETQYF
few	-	TRBV5-1	TRBJ2-1	TGCGCCAGCAGCTTGGTCCCGGGGCTTACGTACAATGAGCAGTTCTTC	CASSLVPGLTYNEQFF
-	TRBD2	TRBV28	TRBJ2-1	TGTGCCAGCAGACTCGGGACTAGCGGGGCCAATGAGCAGTTCTTC	CASRLGTSGANEQFF
few	TRBD1	TRBV2	TRBJ2-7	TGTGCCAACTCAGGGGGCTCGGACCTATACGAGCAGTACTTC	CANSGGSDLYEQYF
-	-	TRBV10-3	TRBJ2-7	TGTGCCATCAGTGAGTCGGGATTGGCAGGATCCGAGCAGTACTTC	CAISESGLAGSEQYF
-	TRBD1	TRBV9	TRBJ2-2	TGTGCCAGCAGCGTAGGGGGACAGCCGAACACCGGGGAGCTGTTTTTT	CASSVGGQPNTGELFF
many	-	TRBV6-2/TRBV6-3	TRBJ2-5	TGTGCCAGCAGTTACTCGATGGGGCAGGTCCCCTGGGAGACCCAGTACTTC	CASSYSMGQVPWETQYF
many	-	TRBV2	TRBJ1-1	TGTGCCAGCAGTGAACCCTACATCGGAGCTGAAGCTTTCTTT	CASSEPYIGAEAFF
many	TRBD1	TRBV7-9	TRBJ2-3	TGTGCCAGCAGCTTGCTTGACAGGGTACACACAGATACGCAGTATTTT	CASSLLDRVHTDTQYF
-	TRBD2	TRBV7-3	TRBJ2-3	TGTGCCAGCAGCTTATTCGCGGGAGGGGATACGCAGTATTTT	CASSLFAGGDTQYF
few	-	TRBV3-1	TRBJ2-7	TGTGCCAGCAGCCAATACAGGGAGGTGTCCTACGAGCAGTACTTC	CASSQYREVSYEQYF
-	TRBD2	TRBV18	TRBJ2-5	TGTGCCAGCTCAAAAGGGACTAGCGGACAAGAGACCCAGTACTTC	CASSKGTSGQETQYF
-	TRBD2	TRBV5-1	TRBJ2-2	TGCGCCAGCAGCTTACACGGGACTATGAACACCGGGGAGCTGTTTTTT	CASSLHGTMNTGELFF
-	TRBD2	TRBV12-3/TRBV12-4	TRBJ2-5	TGTGCCAGCACTAGCGGGGGGGCCAGGCAAGAGACCCAGTACTTC	CASTSGGARQETQYF